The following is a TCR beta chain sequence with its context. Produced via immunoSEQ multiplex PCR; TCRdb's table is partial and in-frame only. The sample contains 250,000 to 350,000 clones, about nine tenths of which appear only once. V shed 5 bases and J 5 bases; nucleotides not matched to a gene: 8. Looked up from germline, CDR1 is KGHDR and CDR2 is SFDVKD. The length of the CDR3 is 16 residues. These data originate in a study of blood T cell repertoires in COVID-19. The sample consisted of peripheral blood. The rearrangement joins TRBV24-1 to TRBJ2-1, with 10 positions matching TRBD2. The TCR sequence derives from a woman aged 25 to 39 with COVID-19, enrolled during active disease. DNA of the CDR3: TGTGCCACCAGTGGGGAAGGGCTAGCGGGAGACAATGAGCAGTTCTTC. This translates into CATSGEGLAGDNEQFF.